This is a list of T cell receptor beta chains from one sample in a study of blood T cell repertoires in COVID-19. Profiling relied on immunoSEQ multiplex PCR, and the TCRdb table lists in-frame clones only, not all of them. The table lists 30,000 to 35,000 clones, around 92% of them singletons, with 0.55% to 0.7% in the top ten. The sequenced material came from peripheral blood. The receptors come from a woman between 40 and 50 years old with active or convalescent COVID-19. Each CDR3 is given with its conserved first and last residue. Fields, in order: V gene, CDR3 protein.

>TRBV7-2
CASSLDRGWTDTQYF
>TRBV10-3
CAISASTGGPVEQFF
>TRBV18
CASSPASWDEQFF
>TRBV7-9
CASSSTSGSGDEQFF
>TRBV7-8
CASSPTSEQYF
>TRBV5-4
CASHPGVNRGGGETQYF
>TRBV7-6
CASSLVRRQPGFNYGYTF
>TRBV5-5
CASSLNAGTPGEQYF
>TRBV2
CASSEARGNSPLHF
>TRBV12-3/TRBV12-4
CASASAYEQYF
>TRBV5-1
CASSRSELSSYEQYF
>TRBV9
CASSVAGGTGNTIYF
>TRBV7-6
CAVRRGSGRPGGNEQFF
>TRBV30
CAWSVLFGEGYTF
>TRBV27
CASSRLRAGEDEQFF
>TRBV29-1
CSVESTGGWETQYF
>TRBV4-1
CASSQERSSGRAAEQYF
>TRBV27
CASTGLAGATTPYEQYF
>TRBV7-9
CASSLGRDWEQYF
>TRBV7-2
CASSLVQNLAKNIQYF
>TRBV3-1/TRBV3-2
CASSQELAGEDEQYF
>TRBV4-2
CASSQGTTGGPRETQYF
>TRBV20-1
CSARDRGNRYF
>TRBV27
CASSDAGTSGSMNEQYF
>TRBV9
CASSARMTVSTDTQYF
>TRBV25-1
CASSRTGGTEAFF
>TRBV3-1/TRBV3-2
CASSQSIRQGSGNTIYF
>TRBV5-1
CASSLAGGARNNEQFF
>TRBV5-6
CASSHDGAGELFF
>TRBV6-4
CASSNRDRVIQPQHF
>TRBV5-1
CASSAGLAYEQYF
>TRBV2
CASRADSHSGNTIYF
>TRBV2
CASTGQGLYEQYF
>TRBV5-1
CASSLLSGSGANVLTF
>TRBV10-2
CASRLGTSGAPRNEQFF
>TRBV12-3/TRBV12-4
CASSPGTGELFF
>TRBV5-6
CASSAGTASRPQHF
>TRBV29-1
CSVVQGSRDQPQHF
>TRBV14
CASSQGVRDRRNSPLHF
>TRBV5-1
CASAPRQVETETQYF
>TRBV6-2/TRBV6-3
CASSSGIISTDTQYF
>TRBV12-3/TRBV12-4
CASSSTGSYEQYF
>TRBV9
CASSVGGVGVSGYTF
>TRBV6-5
CASNAHRNYEQYF
>TRBV19
CASSSDSLSGANVLTF
>TRBV6-6
CASSPRGSASGNQPQHF
>TRBV18
CASTRQGNSGNTIYF
>TRBV6-5
CASRHAQGSQPQHF
>TRBV7-6
CASSPGLASSYNEQFF
>TRBV6-5
CASSYRGRGDGYTF
>TRBV29-1
CSVNEDGQGFQPQHF
>TRBV6-2/TRBV6-3
CASSYRPGQGYNEQFF
>TRBV6-5
CASSPAQGVNSPLHF
>TRBV21-1
CASSKQEFSGNTIYF
>TRBV7-9
CASSLAGDPGQGGYGYTF